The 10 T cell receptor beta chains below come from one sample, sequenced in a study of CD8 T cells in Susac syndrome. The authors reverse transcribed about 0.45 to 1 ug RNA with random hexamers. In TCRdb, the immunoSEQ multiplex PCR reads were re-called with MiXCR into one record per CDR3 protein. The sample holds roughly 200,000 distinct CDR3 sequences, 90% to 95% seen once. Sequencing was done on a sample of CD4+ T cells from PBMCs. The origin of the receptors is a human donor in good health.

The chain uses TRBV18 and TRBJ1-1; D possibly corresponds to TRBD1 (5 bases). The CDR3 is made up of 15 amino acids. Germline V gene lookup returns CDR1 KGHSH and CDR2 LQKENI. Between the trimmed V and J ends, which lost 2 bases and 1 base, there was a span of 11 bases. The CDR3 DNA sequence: TGTGCCAGCTCACCAAGGGGTCCAGCGAACACTGAAGCTTTCTTT. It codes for CASSPRGPANTEAFF.

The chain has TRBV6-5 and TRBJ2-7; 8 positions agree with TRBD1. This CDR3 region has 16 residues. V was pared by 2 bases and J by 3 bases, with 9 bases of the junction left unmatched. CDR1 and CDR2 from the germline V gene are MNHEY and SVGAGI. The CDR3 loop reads CASSYGGTGKFYEQYF. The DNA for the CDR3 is TGTGCCAGCAGTTACGGGGGGACAGGCAAATTCTACGAGCAGTACTTC.

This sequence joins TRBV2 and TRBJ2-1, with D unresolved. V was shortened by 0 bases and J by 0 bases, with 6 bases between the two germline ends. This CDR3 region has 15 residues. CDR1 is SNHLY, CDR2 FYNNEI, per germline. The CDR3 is CASSEAGISYNEQFF. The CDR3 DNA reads TGTGCCAGCAGTGAAGCGGGTATCTCCTACAATGAGCAGTTCTTC.

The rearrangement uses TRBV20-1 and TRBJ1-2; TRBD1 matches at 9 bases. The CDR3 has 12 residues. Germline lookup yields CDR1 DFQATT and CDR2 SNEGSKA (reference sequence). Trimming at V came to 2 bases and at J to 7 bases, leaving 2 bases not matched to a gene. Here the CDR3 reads CSARLDRGGYTF. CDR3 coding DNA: TGCAGTGCTAGATTGGACAGGGGTGGCTACACCTTC.

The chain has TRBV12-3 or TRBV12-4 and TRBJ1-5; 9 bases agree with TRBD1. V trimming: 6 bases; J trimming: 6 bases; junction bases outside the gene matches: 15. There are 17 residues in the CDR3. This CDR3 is CASSPGTGRNWGQPQHF. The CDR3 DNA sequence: TGTGCCAGCAGCCCCGGGACAGGGAGGAACTGGGGTCAGCCCCAGCATTTT.

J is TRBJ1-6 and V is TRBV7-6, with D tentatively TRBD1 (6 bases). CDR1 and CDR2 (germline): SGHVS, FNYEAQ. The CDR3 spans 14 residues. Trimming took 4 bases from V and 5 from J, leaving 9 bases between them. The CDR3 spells CASSWTENNSPLHF. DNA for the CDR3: TGTGCCAGCAGCTGGACAGAGAATAATTCACCCCTCCACTTT.

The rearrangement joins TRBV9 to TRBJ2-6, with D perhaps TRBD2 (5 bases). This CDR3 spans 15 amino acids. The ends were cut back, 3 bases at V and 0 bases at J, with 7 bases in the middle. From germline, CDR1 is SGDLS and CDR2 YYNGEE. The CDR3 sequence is CASSAGLSGANVLTF. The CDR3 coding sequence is TGTGCCAGCAGCGCCGGACTCTCTGGGGCCAACGTCCTGACTTTC.

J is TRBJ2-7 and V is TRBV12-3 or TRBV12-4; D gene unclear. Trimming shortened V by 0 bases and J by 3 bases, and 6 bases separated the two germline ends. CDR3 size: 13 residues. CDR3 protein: CASSLAASYEQYV. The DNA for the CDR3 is TGTGCCAGCAGTTTAGCGGCCAGCTACGAGCAGTACGTC.

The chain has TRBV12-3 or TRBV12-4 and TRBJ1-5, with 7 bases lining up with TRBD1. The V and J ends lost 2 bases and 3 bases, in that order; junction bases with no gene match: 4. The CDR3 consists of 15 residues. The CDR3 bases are TGTGCCAGCAGTTTAAGGACAGGATCCAATCAGCCCCAGCATTTT. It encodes CASSLRTGSNQPQHF.

The CDR3 nucleotides read TGTGCCAGCAGTAGTGTCTTAGCGGGGGGGAGTACTGAGCAGTTCTTC. Translation: CASSSVLAGGSTEQFF. The J gene is TRBJ2-1, the V gene TRBV9, with 11 bases identical to TRBD2. CDR3 length: 16 residues. The germline gives CDR1 SGDLS, CDR2 YYNGEE. J lost 9 bases, V lost 5 bases, and 13 bases had no gene match.